These T cell receptor beta chains were read from a single sample in a study of shared clonotypes between healthy human individuals. Data came from immunoSEQ multiplex PCR; TCRdb stores just in-frame clones and leaves some out. This sample has a few million clones, with over 85% found just once. Material for sequencing was naive CD4+ T cells sorted from blood. The receptors stem from a young man in good health. Both conserved end residues are part of each CDR3. Fields, in order: D gene, clone size, J gene, V gene, CDR3 DNA, CDR3 protein. The D gene is left open where the match is weak. Not all rows give a size; the values are once, few, many and, for expanded clones, a class.

-	-	TRBJ1-1	TRBV27	TGTGCCAGCAGTTACACAGGGTCTCCTGAAGCTTTCTTT	CASSYTGSPEAFF
TRBD2	once	TRBJ2-7	TRBV30	TGTGCCTGGAGTGTACTCCCAGCGGGAGTGAGCGAGCAGTACTTC	CAWSVLPAGVSEQYF
-	once	TRBJ2-3	TRBV19	TGTGCCAGTAGTACGGGACAAGATACGCAGTATTTT	CASSTGQDTQYF
-	-	TRBJ2-2	TRBV18	TGTGCCAGCTCACCACGGCTAGTAGGCACCGGGGAGCTGTTTTTT	CASSPRLVGTGELFF
-	-	TRBJ2-7	TRBV28	TGTGCCAGCAGTCGAAATCCGAGGGACGAGCAGTACTTC	CASSRNPRDEQYF
-	-	TRBJ2-7	TRBV18	TGTGCCAGCTGCCCGTGGCAGGGCAACGAGCAGTACTTC	CASCPWQGNEQYF
-	once	TRBJ1-5	TRBV6-5	TGTGCCAGCAGCAGGGACACCAATCAGCCCCAGCATTTT	CASSRDTNQPQHF
-	-	TRBJ1-4	TRBV15	TGTGCCACCAGTAAACCAACTAATGAAAAACTGTTTTTT	CATSKPTNEKLFF
TRBD1	-	TRBJ2-7	TRBV29-1	TGCAGTGCCCGACAGGGGACGTACTACGAGCAGTACTTC	CSARQGTYYEQYF
TRBD1	-	TRBJ1-2	TRBV2	TGTGCCAGCGACAGGGAGGGTGGCTACACCTTC	CASDREGGYTF
-	-	TRBJ2-5	TRBV2	TGTGCCAGCAGTGAATGGACGGCGAGGGAGACCCAGTACTTC	CASSEWTARETQYF
-	-	TRBJ2-7	TRBV6-1	TGTGCCAGTACAGGGCCAGGTGGCTACGAGCAGTACTTC	CASTGPGGYEQYF
-	-	TRBJ2-2	TRBV15	TGTGCCACCAGCAACGATCGTGGTTTTCGCGGGGAGCTGTTTTTT	CATSNDRGFRGELFF
-	-	TRBJ1-1	TRBV28	TGTGCCAGCAGCCCAGGTCGCCCTTCCATGAACACTGAAGCTTTCTTT	CASSPGRPSMNTEAFF
-	-	TRBJ2-1	TRBV5-1	TGCGCCAGCAGCTTAAACGGGGAGCAGTTCTTC	CASSLNGEQFF
TRBD1	-	TRBJ2-1	TRBV6-6	TGTGCCAGCAGTCTCCAGGGGGTCGGCTACAATGAGCAGTTCTTC	CASSLQGVGYNEQFF
-	-	TRBJ2-7	TRBV7-2	TGTGCCAGCAGCCTGGAACAGAGGGCCTACGAGCAGTACTTC	CASSLEQRAYEQYF
TRBD2	-	TRBJ2-3	TRBV27	TGTGCCAGCAGTTTCCCGGGGGGAGCCATTCATTTT	CASSFPGGAIHF
TRBD1	once	TRBJ1-1	TRBV6-6	TGTGCCAGCAGGAGGGACAGGGCGATCACTGAAGCTTTCTTT	CASRRDRAITEAFF
-	-	TRBJ2-5	TRBV7-2	TGTGCCAGCAGCCCCGAGGCTACTAGACCTGGGGCCCAGTACTTC	CASSPEATRPGAQYF
-	-	TRBJ2-1	TRBV2	TGTGCCAGCAGTGATGGGCAACTGGGTGAGCAGTTCTTC	CASSDGQLGEQFF
-	-	TRBJ2-3	TRBV30	TGTGCCTGGAGTGTAACCGGCGATACGCAGTATTTT	CAWSVTGDTQYF
-	-	TRBJ2-1	TRBV2	TGTGCCAGCAGTAAGACTACCTACTCCTACAATGAGCAGTTCTTC	CASSKTTYSYNEQFF
TRBD2	-	TRBJ2-2	TRBV5-1	TGCGCCAGCAGCTTGGAAAGGCTAGCGGGAGGAACCGGGGAGCTGTTTTTT	CASSLERLAGGTGELFF
TRBD1	-	TRBJ2-5	TRBV10-3	TGTGCCATCAGTGCAAGACAGGGGACAGAGACCCAGTACTTC	CAISARQGTETQYF
-	-	TRBJ1-2	TRBV5-1	TGCGCCAGCAGCACCGGACAGACCTATGGCTACACCTTC	CASSTGQTYGYTF